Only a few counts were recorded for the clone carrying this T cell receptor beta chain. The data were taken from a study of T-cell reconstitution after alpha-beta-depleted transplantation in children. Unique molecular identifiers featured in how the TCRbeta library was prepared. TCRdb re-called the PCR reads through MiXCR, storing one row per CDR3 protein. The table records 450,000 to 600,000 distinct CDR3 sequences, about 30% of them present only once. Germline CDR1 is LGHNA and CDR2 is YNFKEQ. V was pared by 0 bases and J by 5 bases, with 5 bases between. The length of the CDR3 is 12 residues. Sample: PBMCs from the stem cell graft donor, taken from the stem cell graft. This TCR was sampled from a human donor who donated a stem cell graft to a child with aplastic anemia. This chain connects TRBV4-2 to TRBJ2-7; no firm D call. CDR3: CASSQDGHEQYF. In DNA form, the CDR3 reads TGTGCCAGCAGCCAAGACGGACACGAGCAGTACTTC.